This TCR beta chain was found in a study of cytomegalovirus exposure and HLA in healthy donors. The wider study: Later analysis reported that the 130 or so validation repertoires shared the platform of the approximately 690 first-cohort repertoires.

The length of the CDR3 is 13 residues. Germline V gene data show CDR1 as LNHDA and CDR2 as SQIVND (reference sequence). V was trimmed by 3 bases and J by 8 bases, leaving 13 bases between them. Sequencing was performed with immunoSEQ multiplex PCR; in TCRdb, only in-frame clones are kept and a portion is missing. The table lists some 310,000 clones, roughly 86% of them singletons. Study-level results: Reported results showed that the classifier diagnosed cytomegalovirus status with high specificity and sensitivity. First-cohort TCR clusters were later found to tend to co-occur in the 120 or so validation repertoires.

A word on this clone: The antigen remains unidentified.

This TCR was sampled from a young man in good health and CMV-seronegative. The chain uses TRBV19 and TRBJ1-1; TRBD1 might be the D (5 bases). Sequenced material: PBMCs. CDR3 loop: CASSIVGGSEAFF. The CDR3 DNA sequence: TGTGCCAGTAGTATCGTGGGGGGATCCGAAGCTTTCTTT. Looking up the rest from reference TRBV19 and TRBJ1-1 gives the full variable domain: DGGITQSPKYLFRKEGQNVTLSCEQNLNHDAMYWYRQDPGQGLRLIYYSQIVNDFQKGDIAEGYSVSREKKESFPLTVTSAQKNPTAFYLCASSIVGGSEAFFGQGTRLTVV.